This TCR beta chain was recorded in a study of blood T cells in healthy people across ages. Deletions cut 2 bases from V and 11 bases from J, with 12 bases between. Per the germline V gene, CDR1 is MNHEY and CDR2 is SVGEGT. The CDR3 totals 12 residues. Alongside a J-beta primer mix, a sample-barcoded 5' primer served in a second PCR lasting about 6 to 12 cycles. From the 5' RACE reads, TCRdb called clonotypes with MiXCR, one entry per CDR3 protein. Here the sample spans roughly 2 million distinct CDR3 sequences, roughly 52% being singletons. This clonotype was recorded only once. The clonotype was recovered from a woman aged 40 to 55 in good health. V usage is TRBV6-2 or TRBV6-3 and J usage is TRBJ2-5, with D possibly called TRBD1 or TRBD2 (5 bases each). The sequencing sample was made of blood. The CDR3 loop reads CASSYVGAGQYF. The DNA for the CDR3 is TGTGCCAGCAGTTACGTCGGGGCAGGGCAGTACTTC.